This T cell receptor beta chain derives from a study of human T cells and chemical hapten exposure. Study-wide context: There were per-sample TCR yield variations, arising mainly from small pooled library volume differences.

Turning to this clonotype: Its antigen is still unknown.

As the library was built, unique molecular identifiers were attached to individual cDNA molecules. Authors' analysis steps: Per sample, the median was around 100,000 TCRs, with values from roughly 23,000 to 700,000. TCRdb analysed the RACE reads with MiXCR anew, one entry per CDR3 protein. Clone size and V and J calls follow TCRdb, not the original study. The data show 100,000 to 150,000 distinct CDR3 sequences, about 8.2% seen once. Study-level points and caveats: Sensitization with DPC brought no change to TCRs above 1 in 1000 in frequency.

Deletions cut 2 bases from V and 3 bases from J, with 10 bases between. The CDR3 consists of 14 residues. Per germline, CDR1 MNHEY and CDR2 SMNVEV (reference sequence). As for time point: healthy volunteer bleed at 2 weeks. Total RNA extraction was carried out from unfractionated whole blood. The V call is TRBV27, the J call TRBJ2-5; D may match TRBD1 or TRBD2 (5 bases each). This receptor was identified in a male donor in good health. Some clones in this sample may be carry-over from other donors' samples. Input material: whole blood. CDR3 in DNA: TGTGCCAGCAGTTTAGATGTGGGGGAAGAGACCCAGTACTTC. Its translation is CASSLDVGEETQYF.